This T cell receptor (beta chain) appears in the sequencing data of a study of cytomegalovirus exposure and HLA in healthy donors. The CDR3 is 15 residues long. Germline lookup yields CDR1 MNHNY and CDR2 SVGAGI (reference sequence). Broader study findings: For cytomegalovirus status, the classifier reportedly gave diagnoses with high specificity and sensitivity. One variant, a missense change in DCLRE1C, was linked in a later analysis to TCR beta V- and J-gene trimming.

This PCR relied on a set of 60 Vbeta primers and 13 Jbeta primers. The repertoire was sequenced with immunoSEQ multiplex PCR; TCRdb's copy has only in-frame clones and lacks some. The sample has 200,000 to 250,000 clones; approximately 88% are singletons. Of note for this clone: Its antigen is still unknown.

The clonotype comes from a boy aged 2 to 10 in good health and CMV-seronegative. The sample consisted of PBMCs. The chain combines TRBV6-6 with TRBJ2-7, with 9 bases matching TRBD2. Gene TRBJ2-5 matches the end of the DNA better, so the J call may be wrong. CDR3 residues: CASRIPGLAVETQYF. The DNA for the CDR3 is TGTGCCAGCAGAATTCCGGGACTAGCAGTTGAGACCCAGTACTTC.